The clone carrying this T cell receptor beta chain appeared a few times. What it binds is not known. Germline CDR1 SGHAT, CDR2 FQNNGV. This CDR3 is 15 amino acids long. Trimming removed 0 bases at V and 0 bases at J, with 6 bases between. These data belong to a study of T cell repertoires in cytomegalovirus infection. Looking at the study overall: Public signatures in TCR beta pointed to CMV infection and matching HLA type.

TCRdb recomputed calls from the reads with MiXCR, one row per CDR3 protein. The sample includes 160,000 or so distinct CDR3 sequences, about a fifth of them seen just once. General study results and limits: The cumulative frequency of public TCR beta families distinguished individuals who carried CMV together with the relevant HLA. Within the response measured ex vivo, HLA-C-restricted CMV-specific TCR beta clonotypes were dominant.

This material consisted of CD8+ T cells from cultured PBMCs, taken from culture after CMV antigen stimulation. The chain uses TRBV11-2 and TRBJ1-5, with D uncertain. The sequence was obtained from a human donor in good health (CMV status not recorded). Some clones in this sample may be carry-over from other donors' samples. CDR3 protein: CASSLEHTSNQPQHF. The CDR3 region has the DNA TGTGCCAGCAGCTTAGAACACACTAGCAATCAGCCCCAGCATTTT.